The rows below give T cell receptor beta chains drawn from one sample of a study of blood T cell repertoires in COVID-19. Only in-frame clones appear in the TCRdb table, and some are missing; sequencing was by immunoSEQ multiplex PCR. The sample has fewer than 250,000 clones, about 90% seen once. Sequencing was done on a sample of peripheral blood. Source of these receptors: a man aged 25 to 40 with COVID-19, enrolled during active disease. CDR3s include the opening cysteine and the closing phenylalanine or tryptophan. Each record gives: clone size, D gene, J gene, V gene, CDR3 protein, CDR3 DNA. D genes are given only for firm matches. The size field is filled for only some rows; it gives once, few, many or a size class.

>.|TRBD2|TRBJ2-2|TRBV15
CATSREALAANTGELFF
TGTGCCACCAGCAGAGAGGCGCTAGCGGCGAACACCGGGGAGCTGTTTTTT
>.|.|TRBJ2-1|TRBV27
CASSLRRGKADNEQFF
TGTGCCAGCAGTTTAAGAAGGGGCAAAGCCGACAATGAGCAGTTCTTC
>.|TRBD2|TRBJ2-1|TRBV6-5
CASRGTSVLAEQFF
TGTGCCAGCAGGGGGACTAGCGTTCTGGCTGAGCAGTTCTTC
>.|.|TRBJ1-4|TRBV6-5
CASTINRAPNEKLFF
TGTGCCAGCACGATAAACAGGGCGCCTAATGAAAAACTGTTTTTT
>.|.|TRBJ2-5|TRBV6-5
CASMGTQGETQYF
TGTGCCAGCATGGGGACCCAGGGGGAGACCCAGTACTTC
>.|.|TRBJ1-3|TRBV9
CASSVVGGSAGGNTIYF
TGTGCCAGCAGCGTAGTGGGAGGGTCCGCTGGGGGAAACACCATATATTTT
>.|TRBD1|TRBJ2-5|TRBV10-3
CAISERAGGTETQYF
TGTGCCATCAGTGAGAGGGCAGGGGGCACAGAGACCCAGTACTTC
>.|TRBD1|TRBJ2-7|TRBV6-5
CASSSPGTAYEQYF
TGTGCCAGCAGTTCCCCCGGGACAGCTTACGAGCAGTACTTC
>once|TRBD1|TRBJ1-3|TRBV29-1
CSVGTGTGNTIYF
TGCAGCGTTGGGACAGGGACTGGAAACACCATATATTTT
>.|.|TRBJ1-5|TRBV2
CASKGLDQPQHF
TGTGCCAGCAAGGGGTTGGATCAGCCCCAGCATTTT
>few|.|TRBJ1-2|TRBV4-1
CASSQVTGDRSYGYTF
TGCGCCAGCAGCCAAGTTACGGGTGACAGGTCCTATGGCTACACCTTC
>.|.|TRBJ1-2|TRBV25-1
CASDLGGLGGYTF
TGTGCCAGCGATCTTGGGGGCCTCGGGGGCTACACCTTC
>few|.|TRBJ1-6|TRBV7-3
CASSLGLSGNSPLHF
TGTGCCAGCAGCTTAGGATTGTCAGGCAATTCACCCCTCCACTTT
>.|TRBD2|TRBJ2-2|TRBV27
CASSLSGEGTGELFF
TGTGCCAGCAGTTTATCGGGGGAGGGGACCGGGGAGCTGTTTTTT
>.|.|TRBJ2-5|TRBV6-5
CASRGSPSLETQYF
TGTGCCAGCAGGGGGAGTCCTAGCTTGGAGACCCAGTACTTC
>.|TRBD1|TRBJ2-7|TRBV11-1
CASSSQGNPSSEQYF
TGTGCCAGCAGCTCACAGGGGAACCCCTCCTCCGAGCAGTACTTC
>few|TRBD1|TRBJ1-5|TRBV7-9
CASSLEMGQGALSQPQHF
TGTGCCAGCAGCTTAGAGATGGGACAGGGGGCTCTTAGTCAGCCCCAGCATTTT
>once|.|TRBJ2-3|TRBV7-7
CASSPVGGGNTDTQYF
TGTGCCAGCAGCCCAGTAGGGGGGGGGAACACAGATACGCAGTATTTT
>.|.|TRBJ2-1|TRBV9
CASSSPESGGLAHEQFF
TGTGCCAGCAGCTCTCCTGAGTCCGGGGGGCTGGCACATGAGCAGTTCTTC
>few|TRBD1|TRBJ1-2|TRBV12-5
CASGMDRSYTF
TGTGCTAGTGGTATGGACAGGAGCTACACCTTC
>.|.|TRBJ1-1|TRBV11-2
CASIPMNRMNTEAFF
TGTGCCAGCATACCAATGAACAGGATGAACACTGAAGCTTTCTTT
>.|.|TRBJ1-1|TRBV5-1
CASSQGWGEWTEAFF
TGCGCCAGCAGTCAGGGGTGGGGAGAATGGACTGAAGCTTTCTTT
>.|.|TRBJ1-1|TRBV12-3/TRBV12-4
CASTPGGNTEAFF
TGTGCCAGCACCCCGGGGGGAAACACTGAAGCTTTCTTT
>once|.|TRBJ1-2|TRBV18
CASSPPGGDYGYTF
TGTGCCAGCTCACCACCAGGGGGGGACTATGGCTACACCTTC
>.|TRBD2|TRBJ2-2|TRBV3-1/TRBV3-2
CASRPPAGPGELFF
TGTGCCAGCAGACCCCCAGCGGGGCCCGGGGAGCTGTTTTTT
>.|TRBD1|TRBJ1-2|TRBV19
CASSIHHQQGANYGYTF
TGTGCCAGTAGTATCCATCATCAACAGGGGGCGAACTATGGCTACACCTTC
>.|.|TRBJ1-1|TRBV5-4
CASSRTEGGAEAFF
TGTGCCAGCAGCCGGACGGAGGGAGGGGCTGAAGCTTTCTTT
>.|.|TRBJ1-1|TRBV7-9
CASSLLPGGEAFF
TGTGCCAGCAGCTTATTACCCGGCGGTGAAGCTTTCTTT
>.|TRBD1|TRBJ2-3|TRBV6-5
CASRTLQGVADTQYF
TGTGCCAGCAGAACCCTTCAGGGGGTAGCAGATACGCAGTATTTT
>once|TRBD1|TRBJ1-5|TRBV19
CASKSRDRGLRNQPQHF
TGTGCCAGTAAAAGTCGGGACAGGGGGCTAAGAAATCAGCCCCAGCATTTT
>.|.|TRBJ1-3|TRBV6-5
CASSKDGSSGNTIYF
TGTGCCAGCAGCAAAGACGGGAGCTCTGGAAACACCATATATTTT
>.|TRBD1|TRBJ1-3|TRBV10-3
CAIRAATGVPENTIYF
TGTGCCATCAGAGCCGCGACAGGGGTCCCGGAAAACACCATATATTTT
>.|TRBD1|TRBJ2-5|TRBV11-2
CASSSLQGKETQYF
TGTGCCAGCAGCTCCCTACAGGGGAAAGAGACCCAGTACTTC